This TCR beta chain stems from a study of T cells after yellow fever vaccination (dated 2019 in TCRdb). Some background on the complete study: The SMART-Seq v4 Ultra Low Input RNA kit was used to prepare libraries from fractions with low cell numbers. Blood was collected at multiple timepoints before and after primary and secondary immunization, and bulk PBMC replicates and cell subsets were isolated. To track T-cell clones before and after primary and booster YFV17D yellow fever vaccination, bulk TCR alpha and beta repertoires were sequenced longitudinally. Two healthy male donors, one aged 18 to 30 and one aged 30 to 40 years, made up the cohort. The full study reports these points: A small share of clonotypes occurred in both CD4 and CD8 compartments, likely arising from convergent recombination. FACS-sorted repertoires could contain abundant contaminating clonotypes from the bulk population, so computational filtering was required. The secondary T-cell response was weaker than the primary response but faster, peaking on day 5 instead of day 15. Most clones expanded after primary vaccination (almost 97% of CD4 and about 85% of CD8) were re-detected after the booster, suggesting that broad memory maintenance occurred. Only a couple of donors were included in the study, so the extent to which the findings can be generalized is limited.

This clonotype has ten or more counts. Its antigen is unknown. No per-base quality is available; no much larger clone lies one base away. Sequenced using an Illumina NovaSeq 6000. TCR cDNA was synthesized by 5'RACE template switching, through which a universal primer site and unique molecular identifiers were introduced. Priming for cDNA synthesis came from both the TCR alpha and TCR beta constant segments. Library amplification involved two PCR steps, and the second step added sample barcodes and sequencing adapters. Sequencing of libraries was performed on Illumina HiSeq 2500 (2x100 bp) or NovaSeq (2x150 bp). In the paper's pipeline: MIGEC was used to demultiplex reads and collapse the reads into UMI consensus sequences, and MiXCR was used for V(D)J alignment. Vaccine-responding clonotypes were defined with edgeR using replicate PBMC samples, requiring FDR below 0.01 and a log2 fold change above 5 up to day 15. CD4 or CD8 identity was assigned to each bulk clonotype according to whether the clonotype was present at higher abundance in the sequenced CD4 repertoire or the sequenced CD8 repertoire. TCRdb handled the public reads itself, with Q25 trimming in fastp and clone calling in MiXCR, and kept productive beta chains. Every CDR3 protein is listed once, alongside the most common genes and DNA of its rows. TCRdb's processing, not the authors' own work, is the source of the V and J calls. The sample profile shows 300,000 to 400,000 distinct CDR3 sequences; about 11% of them were found once. The ten largest account for 2.5% to 4% of the sample.

Sample treatment or condition, as interpreted from the label and publication: live attenuated yellow fever vaccine strain. A standard Ficoll-Paque protocol was used to isolate PBMCs from peripheral blood. Dynabeads CD4 and CD8 positive selection kits were used to isolate CD4 and CD8 T-cell fractions. TriZol was used to extract RNA from bulk PBMCs, from CD4 and CD8 fractions, and from dextramer-positive and dextramer-negative fractions. The sample consisted of CD4+ T cells sorted from PBMCs, taken 45 days after the yellow fever booster vaccination. This receptor was identified in a man younger than 35 who received the YFV17D yellow fever vaccine.

The DNA sequence is as follows: TGCGCCAGCAGCCCAATGGAGAGGGGGGAGAGCACAGATACGCAGTATTTT. Translation gives CASSPMERGESTDTQYF. This chain is built from TRBV4-3 and TRBJ2-3; the D element might be TRBD1 or TRBD2, as each aligns at 6 bases. There are 17 amino acids in the CDR3, from cysteine to phenylalanine inclusive. Only CDR3 DNA is held: 51 bases, read in frame from base 1. Sequences LGHNA (CDR1) and YSLEER (CDR2) are obtained from the germline V gene. V is shortened by 4 bases, J by 0 bases, and the region joining them spans 17 bases.